This TCR beta chain was recorded in a study of shared clonotypes between healthy human individuals. Findings of the study overall: Sampling covered nothing but blood. Tissue TCR repertoires likely differ from those found in blood.

Germline CDR1 is MDHEN and CDR2 is SYDVKM. V lost 3 bases and J lost 4, with 12 bases in between. The CDR3 spans 15 residues. Turning to this clone: What it binds is not known.

Clones were read by immunoSEQ multiplex PCR, and TCRdb kept only the in-frame ones, dropping some. The sample lists approximately 2.5 million clones, 93% occurring once. Sequencing was done on a sample of naive CD4+ T cells from PBMCs. Described subset: CD45RA+ positively selected. The J gene is TRBJ2-2, the V gene TRBV28; D is uncertain. This clonotype was obtained from a man between 18 and 35 years old in good health. Some clones in this sample may be carry-over from other donors' samples. As DNA, the CDR3 is TGTGCCAGCAGTTTTAGGCCGAAAATCACCGGGGAGCTGTTTTTT. This translates into CASSFRPKITGELFF.